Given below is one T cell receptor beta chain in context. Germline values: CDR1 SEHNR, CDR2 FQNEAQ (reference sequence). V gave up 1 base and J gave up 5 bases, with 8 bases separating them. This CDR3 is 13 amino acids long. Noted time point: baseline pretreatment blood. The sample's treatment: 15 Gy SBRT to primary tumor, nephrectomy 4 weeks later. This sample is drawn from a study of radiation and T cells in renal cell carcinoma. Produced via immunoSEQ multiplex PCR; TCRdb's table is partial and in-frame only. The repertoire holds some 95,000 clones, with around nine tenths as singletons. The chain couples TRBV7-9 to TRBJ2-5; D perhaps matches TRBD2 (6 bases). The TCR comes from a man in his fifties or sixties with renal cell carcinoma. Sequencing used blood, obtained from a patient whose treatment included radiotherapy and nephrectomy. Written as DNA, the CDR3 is TGTGCCAGCAGCTTAGACGGGGGTGAGACCCAGTACTTC. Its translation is CASSLDGGETQYF.